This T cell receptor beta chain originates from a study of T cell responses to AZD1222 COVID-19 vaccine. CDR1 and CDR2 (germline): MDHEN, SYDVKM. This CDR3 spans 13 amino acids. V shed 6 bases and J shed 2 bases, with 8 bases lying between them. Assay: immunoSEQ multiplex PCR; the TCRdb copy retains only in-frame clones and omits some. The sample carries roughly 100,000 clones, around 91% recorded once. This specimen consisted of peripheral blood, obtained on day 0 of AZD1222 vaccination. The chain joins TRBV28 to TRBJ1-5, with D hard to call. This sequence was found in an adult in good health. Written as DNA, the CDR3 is TGTGCCAGCAGCCCCGCTCGCAATCAGCCCCAGCATTTT. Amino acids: CASSPARNQPQHF.